This entry describes one TCR beta chain. Sequenced by immunoSEQ multiplex PCR; TCRdb stores in-frame clones only, minus some. Among around 350,000 clones, more than 75% were seen once, and the ten largest hold roughly 3.3%. The source of the sample is a study of Ad26.COV2.S vaccination and SARS-CoV-2 variants. Described treatment: about 20 received Ad26.COV2.S at low or high dose, single or two shots; several received placebo; per-sample allocation not given. The investigators took samples on day 63 after the first vaccine or placebo injection. The length of the CDR3 is 13 residues. CDR1 and CDR2 (germline): LGHDT, YNNKEL (reference sequence). The ends were cut back, 4 bases at V and 8 bases at J, with 11 bases in the middle.

This rearrangement joins TRBV3-1 (or the pseudogene TRBV3-2) to TRBJ2-2, with D unclear. Sequences were derived from peripheral blood, sampled in a trial of Ad26.COV2.S vaccine versus placebo. This TCR was recovered from a person between 18 and 65 years old who received the Ad26.COV2.S COVID-19 vaccine or a placebo. CDR3 loop: CASSRYLGGELFF. The CDR3 nucleotides read TGTGCCAGCAGCCGATACCTAGGAGGGGAGCTGTTTTTT.